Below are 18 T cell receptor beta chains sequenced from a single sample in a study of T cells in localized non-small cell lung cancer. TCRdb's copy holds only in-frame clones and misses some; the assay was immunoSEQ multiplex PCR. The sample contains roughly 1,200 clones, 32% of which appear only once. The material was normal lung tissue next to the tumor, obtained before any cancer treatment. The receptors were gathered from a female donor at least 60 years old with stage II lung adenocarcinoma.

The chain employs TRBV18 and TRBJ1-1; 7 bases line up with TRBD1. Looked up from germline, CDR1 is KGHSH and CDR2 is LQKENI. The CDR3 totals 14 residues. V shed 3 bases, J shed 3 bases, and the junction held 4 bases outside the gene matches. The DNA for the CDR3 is TGTGCCAGCTCACCCGGGGGACAGTACACTGAAGCTTTCTTT. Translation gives CASSPGGQYTEAFF.

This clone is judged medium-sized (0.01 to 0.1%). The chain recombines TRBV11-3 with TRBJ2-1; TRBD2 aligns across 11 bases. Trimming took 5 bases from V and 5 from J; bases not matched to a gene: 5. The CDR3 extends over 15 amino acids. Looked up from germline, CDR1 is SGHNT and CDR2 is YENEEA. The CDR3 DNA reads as TGTGCCAGCAGCGTGACTAGCGGGGTTAACAATGAGCAGTTCTTC. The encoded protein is CASSVTSGVNNEQFF.

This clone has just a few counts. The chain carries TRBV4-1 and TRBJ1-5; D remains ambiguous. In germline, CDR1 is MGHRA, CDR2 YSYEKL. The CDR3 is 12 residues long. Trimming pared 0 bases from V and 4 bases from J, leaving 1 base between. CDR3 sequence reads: CASSQENQPQHF. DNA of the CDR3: TGCGCCAGCAGCCAAGAGAATCAGCCCCAGCATTTT.

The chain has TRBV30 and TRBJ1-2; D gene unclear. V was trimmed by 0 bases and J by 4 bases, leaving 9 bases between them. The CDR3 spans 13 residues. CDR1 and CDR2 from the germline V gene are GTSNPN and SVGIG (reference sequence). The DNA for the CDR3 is TGTGCCTGGAGTGTATCAGCACGCTATGGCTACACCTTC. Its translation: CAWSVSARYGYTF.

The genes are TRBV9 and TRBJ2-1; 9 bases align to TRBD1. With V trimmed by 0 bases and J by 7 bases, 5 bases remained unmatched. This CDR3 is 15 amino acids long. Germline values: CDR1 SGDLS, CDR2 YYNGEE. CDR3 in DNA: TGTGCCAGCAGCGTAGTCGGACAGGGGTCAAATGAGCAGTTCTTC. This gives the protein CASSVVGQGSNEQFF. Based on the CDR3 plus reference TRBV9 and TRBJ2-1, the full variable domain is DSGVTQTPKHLITATGQRVTLRCSPRSGDLSVYWYQQSLDQGLQFLIQYYNGEERAKGNILERFSAQQFPDLHSELNLSSLELGDSALYFCASSVVGQGSNEQFFGPGTRLTVL.

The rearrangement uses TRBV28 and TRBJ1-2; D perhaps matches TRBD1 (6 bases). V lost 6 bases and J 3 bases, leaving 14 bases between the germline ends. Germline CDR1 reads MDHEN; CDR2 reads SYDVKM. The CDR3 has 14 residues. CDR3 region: CASRPPGADYGYTF. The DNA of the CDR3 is TGTGCCAGCAGACCCCCAGGGGCGGACTATGGCTACACCTTC.

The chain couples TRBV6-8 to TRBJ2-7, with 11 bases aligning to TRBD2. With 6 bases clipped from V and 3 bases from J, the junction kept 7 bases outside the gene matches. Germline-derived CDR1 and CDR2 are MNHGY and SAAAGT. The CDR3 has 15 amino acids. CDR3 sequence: CASREGTSGDYEQYF. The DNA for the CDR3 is TGTGCCAGCAGGGAAGGGACTAGCGGAGACTACGAGCAGTACTTC.

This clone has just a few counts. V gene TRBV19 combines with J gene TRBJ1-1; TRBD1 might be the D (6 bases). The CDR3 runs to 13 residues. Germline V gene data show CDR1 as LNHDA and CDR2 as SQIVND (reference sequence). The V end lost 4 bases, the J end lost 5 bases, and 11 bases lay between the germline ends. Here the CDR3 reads CASSTDQGTEAFF. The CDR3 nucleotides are TGTGCCAGTAGTACCGACCAGGGGACTGAAGCTTTCTTT.

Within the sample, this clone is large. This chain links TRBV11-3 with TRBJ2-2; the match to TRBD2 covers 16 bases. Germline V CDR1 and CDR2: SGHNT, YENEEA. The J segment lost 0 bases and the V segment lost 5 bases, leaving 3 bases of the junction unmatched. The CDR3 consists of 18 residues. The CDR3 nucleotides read TGTGCCAGCAGCCTGGGACTAGCGGGAGGGCCGAACACCGGGGAGCTGTTTTTT. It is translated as CASSLGLAGGPNTGELFF.

The CDR3: CASSPSTGTGHLFYNSPLHF. Written as DNA, the CDR3 is TGTGCCAGCAGCCCCTCTACGGGGACAGGTCATTTATTCTATAATTCACCCCTCCACTTT. J is TRBJ1-6 and V is TRBV9; 8 nucleotides agree with TRBD1. The CDR3 length is 20 residues. CDR1 is SGDLS and CDR2 is YYNGEE in the germline V gene. V lost 4 bases and J lost 3; bases outside the gene matches: 18. Filled out from reference TRBV9 and TRBJ1-6, the complete variable domain reads DSGVTQTPKHLITATGQRVTLRCSPRSGDLSVYWYQQSLDQGLQFLIQYYNGEERAKGNILERFSAQQFPDLHSELNLSSLELGDSALYFCASSPSTGTGHLFYNSPLHFGNGTRLTVT.

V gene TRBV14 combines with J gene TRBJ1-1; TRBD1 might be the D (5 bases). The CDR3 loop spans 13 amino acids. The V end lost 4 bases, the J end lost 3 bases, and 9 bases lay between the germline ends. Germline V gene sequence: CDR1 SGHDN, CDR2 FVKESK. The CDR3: CASSPRDYTEAFF. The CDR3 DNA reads TGTGCCAGCAGCCCCAGGGACTACACTGAAGCTTTCTTT.

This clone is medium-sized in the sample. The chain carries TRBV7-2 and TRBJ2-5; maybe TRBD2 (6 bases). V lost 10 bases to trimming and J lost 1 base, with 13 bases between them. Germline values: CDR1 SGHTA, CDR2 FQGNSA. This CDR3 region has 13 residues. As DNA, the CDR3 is TGTGCCACCGCGGGGCAGGTCCAAGAGACCCAGTACTTC. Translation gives CATAGQVQETQYF. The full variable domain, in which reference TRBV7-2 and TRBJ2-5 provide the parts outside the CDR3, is GAGVSQSPSNKVTEKGKDVELRCDPISGHTALYWYRQSLGQGLEFLIYFQGNSAPDKSGLPSDRFSAERTGGSVSTLTIQRTQQEDSAVYLCATAGQVQETQYFGPGTRLLVL.

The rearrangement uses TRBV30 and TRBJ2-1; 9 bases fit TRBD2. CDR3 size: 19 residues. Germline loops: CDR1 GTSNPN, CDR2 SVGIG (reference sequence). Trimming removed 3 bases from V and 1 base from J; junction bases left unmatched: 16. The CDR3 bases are TGTGCCTGGAGAATGGCGGGAGGGAGTAGTGGTAGGTCCTACAATGAGCAGTTCTTC. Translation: CAWRMAGGSSGRSYNEQFF.

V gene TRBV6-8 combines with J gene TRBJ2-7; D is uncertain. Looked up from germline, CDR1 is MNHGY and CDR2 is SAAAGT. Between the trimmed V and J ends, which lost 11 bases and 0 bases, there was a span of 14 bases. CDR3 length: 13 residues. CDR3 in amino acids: CAFQHDISYEQYF. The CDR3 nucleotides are TGTGCCTTCCAACATGACATCTCCTACGAGCAGTACTTC.

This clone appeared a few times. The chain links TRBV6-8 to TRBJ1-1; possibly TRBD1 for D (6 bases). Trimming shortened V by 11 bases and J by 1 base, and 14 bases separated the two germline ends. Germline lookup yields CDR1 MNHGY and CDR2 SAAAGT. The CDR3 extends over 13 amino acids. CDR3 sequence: CACYRVENTEAFF. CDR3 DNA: TGTGCCTGCTACAGGGTCGAGAACACTGAAGCTTTCTTT.

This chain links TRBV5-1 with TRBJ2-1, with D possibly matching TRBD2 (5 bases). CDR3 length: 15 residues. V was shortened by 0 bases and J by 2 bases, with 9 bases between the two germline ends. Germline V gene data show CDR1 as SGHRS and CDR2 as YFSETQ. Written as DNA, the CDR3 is TGCGCCAGCAGCTTGGGCGGGTCCACCTACAATGAGCAGTTCTTC. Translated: CASSLGGSTYNEQFF.

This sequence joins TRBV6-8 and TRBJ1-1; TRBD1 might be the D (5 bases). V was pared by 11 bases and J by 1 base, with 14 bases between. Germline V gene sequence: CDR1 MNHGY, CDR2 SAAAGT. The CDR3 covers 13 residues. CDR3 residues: CAVTGTGNTEAFF. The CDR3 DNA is TGTGCCGTGACCGGGACGGGGAACACTGAAGCTTTCTTT.

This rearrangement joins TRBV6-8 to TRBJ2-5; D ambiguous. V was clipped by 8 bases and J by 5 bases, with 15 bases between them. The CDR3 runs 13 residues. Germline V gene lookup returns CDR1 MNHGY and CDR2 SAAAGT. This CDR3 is CASFNYGLETQYF. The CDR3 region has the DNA TGTGCCAGCTTCAACTACGGTTTGGAGACCCAGTACTTC.